The clone carrying this T cell receptor (beta chain) was found a few times. The sample is drawn from a study of CD4 and CD8 cells across lung adenocarcinoma regions. One entry per CDR3 protein results from TCRdb running MiXCR on the PCR reads. The sample holds under 25,000 distinct CDR3 sequences, roughly 54% seen once. This CDR3 is 14 amino acids long. Germline CDR1 MNHEY, CDR2 SVGAGI. J lost 7 bases, V lost 0 bases, and 4 bases had no gene match. The patients had localized lung adenocarcinoma, a non-small cell subtype. This rearrangement joins TRBV6-5 to TRBJ1-2; 8 bases are a match to TRBD1. The TCR originated in a female donor with lung adenocarcinoma. The CD4 and CD8 labels of this study may be unreliable. The sample comprised CD8+ T cells from the center of a lung tumor. The CDR3 loop reads CASSYSLGTGGYTF. The CDR3 DNA sequence: TGTGCCAGCAGTTACTCACTCGGGACAGGTGGCTACACCTTC.